Listed below are T cell receptor beta chains from one sample, sequenced in a study of cytomegalovirus exposure and HLA in healthy donors. Method: immunoSEQ multiplex PCR; TCRdb's copy keeps in-frame clones and lacks some. This table has around 170,000 clones, roughly 80% appearing once. The sample was PBMCs. All receptors come from a girl under 18 in good health and CMV-seropositive. CDR3s include the opening cysteine and the closing phenylalanine or tryptophan. The D gene is left open where the match is weak. Size tells how often a clone was seen (once, few, many) or the class of an expanded clone, and some rows leave it out.

D,J,length,V,size,CDR3,DNA
-,TRBJ1-2,16,TRBV5-1,-,CASRRLDIQVNYGYTF,TGCGCCAGCAGAAGACTGGACATACAGGTTAACTATGGCTACACCTTC
TRBD2,TRBJ2-1,17,TRBV6-1,-,CASSEALPGLAVNEQFF,TGTGCCAGCAGTGAAGCTCTACCGGGACTAGCAGTTAATGAGCAGTTCTTC
-,TRBJ2-1,15,TRBV2,once,CASRHSTGEGNEQFF,TGTGCCAGCAGACACTCGACAGGGGAGGGTAATGAGCAGTTCTTC
TRBD1,TRBJ1-2,15,TRBV30,-,CAWNPGQGWGYGYTF,TGTGCCTGGAATCCGGGACAGGGGTGGGGCTATGGCTACACCTTC
TRBD1,TRBJ1-2,16,TRBV4-1,-,CASSQEPGQGGHGYTF,TGCGCCAGCAGCCAGGAACCGGGACAGGGAGGCCATGGCTACACCTTC
-,TRBJ1-2,12,TRBV5-1,-,CASSLDVRGYTF,TGCGCCAGCAGCTTGGATGTGCGTGGCTACACCTTC
-,TRBJ2-1,12,TRBV18,few,CASSTAGSGRFF,TGTGCCAGCTCAACCGCCGGGAGTGGTCGGTTCTTC
TRBD1,TRBJ2-2,17,TRBV7-9,-,CASIPGTGTFNTGELFF,TGTGCCAGCATCCCCGGGACAGGAACATTTAACACCGGGGAGCTGTTTTTT
TRBD2,TRBJ2-5,18,TRBV5-1,-,CASSAGTSGRAGAETQYF,TGCGCCAGCAGCGCAGGGACTAGCGGGAGGGCCGGCGCGGAGACCCAGTACTTC
-,TRBJ2-1,15,TRBV7-9,-,CASSPDRIRDNEQFF,TGTGCCAGCAGCCCCGACAGGATAAGGGACAATGAGCAGTTCTTC
TRBD1,TRBJ1-1,17,TRBV10-3,-,CAISQRGTGGSGTEAFF,TGTGCCATCAGTCAGAGAGGGACAGGGGGCAGTGGGACTGAAGCTTTCTTT
TRBD2,TRBJ2-7,13,TRBV6-1,-,CASRRTSGNEQYF,TGTGCCAGCAGAAGGACTAGCGGGAACGAGCAGTACTTC
-,TRBJ1-2,15,TRBV7-2,-,CASSFWGDSNYGYTF,TGTGCCAGCAGCTTCTGGGGAGATTCTAACTATGGCTACACCTTC
TRBD2,TRBJ2-1,15,TRBV7-9,-,CASSLVSGRINEQFF,TGTGCCAGCAGCTTAGTAAGCGGGAGGATCAATGAGCAGTTCTTC
TRBD1,TRBJ2-5,16,TRBV25-1,-,CASSEAGTGGGRTQYF,TGTGCCAGCAGTGAAGCGGGGACAGGGGGCGGGAGAACCCAGTACTTC
TRBD2,TRBJ2-7,13,TRBV30,-,CAWTSGSPGEQYF,TGTGCCTGGACTAGCGGGAGCCCGGGCGAGCAGTACTTC
-,TRBJ2-7,13,TRBV7-2,-,CASSLANGNEQYF,TGTGCCAGCAGCTTAGCGAATGGCAACGAGCAGTACTTC
-,TRBJ2-7,16,TRBV18,-,CASSPLVGERSYEQYF,TGTGCCAGCTCACCACTTGTCGGGGAGCGGTCCTACGAGCAGTACTTC
-,TRBJ2-7,12,TRBV6-5,few,CASSLQGYEQYF,TGTGCCAGCAGCCTACAGGGTTACGAGCAGTACTTC
TRBD2,TRBJ2-7,16,TRBV18,-,CASSPGLAGGSYEQYF,TGTGCCAGCTCACCCGGACTAGCGGGAGGGTCCTACGAGCAGTACTTC
TRBD1,TRBJ2-1,13,TRBV12-5,-,CASGWDSYNEQFF,TGTGCTAGTGGTTGGGACAGTTACAATGAGCAGTTCTTC